Detailed here is one T cell receptor (beta chain). The sample has other DNA sequences that encode this CDR3 too. This entry comes from a study of blood T cell repertoires in COVID-19. Study-level background: Sites across the United States, Italy and Spain contributed samples from acute and convalescent COVID-19. T cells, B-cell-depleted T cells, or PBMCs supplied cDNA or gDNA.

Germline trimming cut 4 bases from V and 3 bases from J; bases unmatched to any gene: 3. The CDR3 loop spans 15 amino acids. CDR1 is SGDLS and CDR2 is YYNGEE in the germline V gene. Some clones are missing from TCRdb's copy, which holds only in-frame ones; the method was immunoSEQ multiplex PCR. The sample has 250,000 to 300,000 clones, about 85% seen once. The chain recombines TRBV9 with TRBJ2-1, with 11 bases aligning to TRBD2. Sequencing used peripheral blood. The source of this sequence is a man between 18 and 35 years old with active or convalescent COVID-19. The CDR3, as DNA: TGTGCCAGCAGCCCCGGGACTAGCGGCTACAATGAGCAGTTCTTC. Amino acid sequence: CASSPGTSGYNEQFF.